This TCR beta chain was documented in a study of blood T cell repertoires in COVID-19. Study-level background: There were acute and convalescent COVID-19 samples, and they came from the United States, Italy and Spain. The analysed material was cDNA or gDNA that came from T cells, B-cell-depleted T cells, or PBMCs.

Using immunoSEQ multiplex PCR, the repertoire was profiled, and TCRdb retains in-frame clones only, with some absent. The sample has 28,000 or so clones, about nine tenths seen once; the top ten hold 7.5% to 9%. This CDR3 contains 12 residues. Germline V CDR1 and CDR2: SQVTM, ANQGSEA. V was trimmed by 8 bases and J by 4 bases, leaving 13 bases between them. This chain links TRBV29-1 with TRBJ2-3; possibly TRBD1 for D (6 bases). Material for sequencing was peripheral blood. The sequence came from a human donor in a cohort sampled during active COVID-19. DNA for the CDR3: TGCAGCCACCGAGGGGGTTCAGATACGCAGTATTTT. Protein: CSHRGGSDTQYF.